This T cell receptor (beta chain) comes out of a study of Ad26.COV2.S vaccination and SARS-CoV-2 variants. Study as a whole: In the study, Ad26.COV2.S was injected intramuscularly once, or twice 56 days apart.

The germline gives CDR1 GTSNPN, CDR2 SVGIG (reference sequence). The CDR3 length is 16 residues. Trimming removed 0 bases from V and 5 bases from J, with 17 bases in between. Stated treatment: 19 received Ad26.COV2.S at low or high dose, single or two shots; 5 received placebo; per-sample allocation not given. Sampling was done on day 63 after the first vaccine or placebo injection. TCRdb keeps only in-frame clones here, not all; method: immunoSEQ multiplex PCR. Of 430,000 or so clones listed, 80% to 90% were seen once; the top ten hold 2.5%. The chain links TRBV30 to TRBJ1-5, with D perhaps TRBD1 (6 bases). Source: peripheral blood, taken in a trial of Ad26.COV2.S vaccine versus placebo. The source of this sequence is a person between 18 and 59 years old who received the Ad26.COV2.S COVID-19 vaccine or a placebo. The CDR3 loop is CAWSVRLSGGHQPQHF. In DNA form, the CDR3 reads TGTGCCTGGAGTGTACGTCTCAGTGGGGGCCATCAGCCCCAGCATTTT.